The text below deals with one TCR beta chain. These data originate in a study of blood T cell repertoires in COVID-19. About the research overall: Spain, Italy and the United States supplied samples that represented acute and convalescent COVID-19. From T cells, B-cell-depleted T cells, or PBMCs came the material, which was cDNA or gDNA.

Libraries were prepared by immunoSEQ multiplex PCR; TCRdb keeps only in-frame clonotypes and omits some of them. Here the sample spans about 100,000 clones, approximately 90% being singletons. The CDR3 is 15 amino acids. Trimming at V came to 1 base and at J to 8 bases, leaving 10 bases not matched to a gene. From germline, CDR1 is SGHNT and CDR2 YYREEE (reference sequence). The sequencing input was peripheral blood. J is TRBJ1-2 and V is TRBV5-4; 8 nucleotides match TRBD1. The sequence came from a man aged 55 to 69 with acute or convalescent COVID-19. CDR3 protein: CASSLPWQGAGGYTF. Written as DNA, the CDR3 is TGTGCCAGCAGCTTGCCTTGGCAGGGGGCGGGAGGCTACACCTTC.